The source of this T cell receptor beta chain is a study of technical replicates of blood from a handful of donors (TCRdb year 2017). Comments on this clone: Its antigen target is currently unknown. There are no base qualities to consult, and no much larger clone falls within one base.

The germline V gene (reference sequence) yields SEHNR for CDR1 and FQNEAQ for CDR2. CDR3 length: 13 amino acids, cysteine to phenylalanine. The CDR3 DNA has 39 bases and is translated from base 1. Trimming costs V 5 bases and J 8 bases, and their ends lie 15 bases apart. Library preparation was by the immunoSEQ multiplex PCR assay. Here the immuneACCESS table is served through TCRdb, limited to in-frame sequences with V and J called. Missing clones are a known gap in these copies; in checked studies unresolved V genes cover under half, and the rest lacks a known reason. This sample gives about 95,000 clones in total; 85% to 95% of them show up just once. Approximately 0.36% of the sample lies in the top ten.

The specimen sequenced was T cells isolated from PBMCs. The rearrangement combines TRBV7-9 with TRBJ1-2, and TRBD1 may be the D gene, going by 5 matching bases. This clonotype was obtained from a human donor in good health. The CDR3 region reads CASSQISGNGYTF. The DNA is TGTGCCAGCAGCCAAATCTCAGGGAACGGCTACACCTTC.